The clone carrying this T cell receptor beta chain was counted only a few times. The table came from immunoSEQ multiplex PCR; TCRdb's copy has only in-frame clones and leaves some out. The repertoire includes more than 200,000 clones, approximately 86% of them detected once, and over 4% sits in the top ten. The CDR3 totals 16 residues. The V gene lost 5 bases and the J gene lost 0 bases, with 13 bases spanning the gap. Germline V gives CDR1 SGHNT, CDR2 YENEEA. This sample was taken from a study of blood T cell repertoires in COVID-19. The sample consisted of peripheral blood. The chain combines TRBV11-3 with TRBJ2-2; TRBD1 might be the D (5 bases). The source is a woman aged 55-70 years with COVID-19, enrolled during active disease. The CDR3 region is CASSPQDPANTGELFF. The CDR3 coding sequence is TGTGCCAGCAGCCCACAGGACCCAGCGAACACCGGGGAGCTGTTTTTT.